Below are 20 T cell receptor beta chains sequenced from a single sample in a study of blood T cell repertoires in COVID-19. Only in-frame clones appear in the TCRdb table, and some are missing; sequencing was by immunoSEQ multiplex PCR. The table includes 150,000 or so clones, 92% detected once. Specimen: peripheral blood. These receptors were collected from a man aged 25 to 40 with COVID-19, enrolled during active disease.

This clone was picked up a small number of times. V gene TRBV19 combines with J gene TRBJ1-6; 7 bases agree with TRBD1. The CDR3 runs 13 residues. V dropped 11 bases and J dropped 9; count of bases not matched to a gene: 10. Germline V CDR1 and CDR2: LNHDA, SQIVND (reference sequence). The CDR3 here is CASSFDRVSPLHF. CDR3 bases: TGTGCCTCATCATTTGACAGGGTTTCACCCCTCCACTTT.

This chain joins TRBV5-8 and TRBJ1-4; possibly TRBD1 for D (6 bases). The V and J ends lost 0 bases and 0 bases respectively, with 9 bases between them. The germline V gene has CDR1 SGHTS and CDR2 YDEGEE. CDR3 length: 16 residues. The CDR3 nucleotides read TGTGCCAGCAGCTTGGGGTGGACAGCAACTAATGAAAAACTGTTTTTT. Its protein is CASSLGWTATNEKLFF.

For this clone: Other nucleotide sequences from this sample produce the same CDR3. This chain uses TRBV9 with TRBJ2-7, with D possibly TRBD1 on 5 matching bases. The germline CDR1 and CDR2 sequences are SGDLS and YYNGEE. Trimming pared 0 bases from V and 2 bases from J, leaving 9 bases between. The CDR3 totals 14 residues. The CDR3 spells CASSVGAGPYEQYF. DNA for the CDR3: TGTGCCAGCAGCGTAGGGGCAGGGCCCTACGAGCAGTACTTC.

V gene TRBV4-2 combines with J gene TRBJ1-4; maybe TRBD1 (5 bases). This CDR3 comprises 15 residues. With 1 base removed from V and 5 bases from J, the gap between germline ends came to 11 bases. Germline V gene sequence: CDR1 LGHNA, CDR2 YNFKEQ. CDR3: CASSQGRGVNEKLFF. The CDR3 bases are TGTGCCAGCAGCCAAGGCCGGGGGGTAAATGAAAAACTGTTTTTT.

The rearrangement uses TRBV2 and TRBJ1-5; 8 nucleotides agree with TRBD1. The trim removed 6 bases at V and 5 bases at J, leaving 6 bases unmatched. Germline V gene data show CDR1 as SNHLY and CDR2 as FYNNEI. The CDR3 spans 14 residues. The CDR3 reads CASRLLTGDQPQHF. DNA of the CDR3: TGTGCCAGCAGGCTACTGACAGGGGATCAGCCCCAGCATTTT.

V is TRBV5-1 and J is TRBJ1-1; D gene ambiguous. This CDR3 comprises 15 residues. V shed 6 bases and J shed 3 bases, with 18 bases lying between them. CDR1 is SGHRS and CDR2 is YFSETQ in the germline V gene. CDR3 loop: CASIPSAGYDTEAFF. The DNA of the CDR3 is TGCGCCAGCATCCCCTCGGCGGGGTACGACACTGAAGCTTTCTTT. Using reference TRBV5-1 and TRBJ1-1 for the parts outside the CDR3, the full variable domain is KAGVTQTPRYLIKTRGQQVTLSCSPISGHRSVSWYQQTPGQGLQFLFEYFSETQRNKGNFPGRFSGRQFSNSRSEMNVSTLELGDSALYLCASIPSAGYDTEAFFGQGTRLTVV.

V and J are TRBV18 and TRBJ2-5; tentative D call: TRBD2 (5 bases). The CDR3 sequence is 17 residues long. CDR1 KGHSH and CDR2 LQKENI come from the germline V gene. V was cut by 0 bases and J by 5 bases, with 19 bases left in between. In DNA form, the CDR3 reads TGTGCCAGCTCACCACCACCTCGGACTGGGAGTCAGGAGACCCAGTACTTC. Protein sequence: CASSPPPRTGSQETQYF.

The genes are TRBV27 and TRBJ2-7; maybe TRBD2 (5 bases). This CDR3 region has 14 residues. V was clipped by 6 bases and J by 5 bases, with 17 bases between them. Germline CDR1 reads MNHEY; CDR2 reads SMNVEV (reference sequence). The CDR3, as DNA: TGTGCCAGCAGCGACCGGGGTCCATTGGACGAGCAGTACTTC. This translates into CASSDRGPLDEQYF.

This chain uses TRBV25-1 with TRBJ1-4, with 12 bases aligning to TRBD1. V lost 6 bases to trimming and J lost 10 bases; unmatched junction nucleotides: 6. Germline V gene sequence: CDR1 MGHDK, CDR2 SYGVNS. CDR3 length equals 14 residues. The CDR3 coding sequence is TGTGCCAGCAGGGGGACAGGGGGCGGTTCAAAACTGTTTTTT. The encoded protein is CASRGTGGGSKLFF.

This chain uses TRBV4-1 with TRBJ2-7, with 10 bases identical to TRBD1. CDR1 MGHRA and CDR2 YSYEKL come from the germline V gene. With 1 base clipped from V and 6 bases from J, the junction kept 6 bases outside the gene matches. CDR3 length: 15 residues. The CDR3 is CASSQVDRGLSEQYF. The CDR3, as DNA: TGCGCCAGCAGCCAAGTCGACAGGGGGCTCAGCGAGCAGTACTTC.

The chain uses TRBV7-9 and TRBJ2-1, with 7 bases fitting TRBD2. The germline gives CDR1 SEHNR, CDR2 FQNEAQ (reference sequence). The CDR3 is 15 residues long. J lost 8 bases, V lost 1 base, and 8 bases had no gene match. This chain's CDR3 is CASSLVGGYSDEQFF. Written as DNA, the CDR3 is TGTGCCAGCAGCTTAGTGGGGGGGTATAGTGATGAGCAGTTCTTC. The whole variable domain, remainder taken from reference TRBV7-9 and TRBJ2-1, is DTGVSQNPRHKITKRGQNVTFRCDPISEHNRLYWYRQTLGQGPEFLTYFQNEAQLEKSRLLSDRFSAERPKGSFSTLEIQRTEQGDSAMYLCASSLVGGYSDEQFFGPGTRLTVL.

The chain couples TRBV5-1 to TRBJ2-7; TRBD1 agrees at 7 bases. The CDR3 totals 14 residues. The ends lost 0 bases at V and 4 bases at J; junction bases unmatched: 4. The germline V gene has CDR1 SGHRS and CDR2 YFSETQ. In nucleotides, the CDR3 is TGCGCCAGCAGCTTGGCCGGGACAGCATACGAGCAGTACTTC. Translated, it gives CASSLAGTAYEQYF.

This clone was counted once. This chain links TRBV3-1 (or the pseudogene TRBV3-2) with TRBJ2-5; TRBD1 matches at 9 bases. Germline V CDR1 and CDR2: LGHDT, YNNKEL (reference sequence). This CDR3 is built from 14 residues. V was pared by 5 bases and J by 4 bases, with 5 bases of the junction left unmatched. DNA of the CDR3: TGTGCCAGCAGCTCCAAGACAGGGGGAGAGACCCAGTACTTC. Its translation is CASSSKTGGETQYF.

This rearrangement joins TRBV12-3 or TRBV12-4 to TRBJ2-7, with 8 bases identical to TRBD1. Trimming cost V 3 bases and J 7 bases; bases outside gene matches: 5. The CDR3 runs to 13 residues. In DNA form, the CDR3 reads TGTGCCAGCAGTTTGGGCAGGGGGCAGGAGCAGTACTTC. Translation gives CASSLGRGQEQYF.

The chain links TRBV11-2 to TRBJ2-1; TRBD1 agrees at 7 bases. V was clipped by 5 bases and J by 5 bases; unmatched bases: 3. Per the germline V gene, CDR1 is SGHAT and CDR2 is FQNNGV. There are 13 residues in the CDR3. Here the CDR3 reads CASSTTGDNEQFF. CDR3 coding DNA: TGTGCCAGCAGCACAACAGGGGACAATGAGCAGTTCTTC.

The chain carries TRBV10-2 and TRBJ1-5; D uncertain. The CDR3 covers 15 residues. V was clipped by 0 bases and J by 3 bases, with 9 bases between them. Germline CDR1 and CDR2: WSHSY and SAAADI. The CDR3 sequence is CASSESKLLNQPQHF. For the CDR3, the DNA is TGCGCCAGCAGTGAGTCCAAGCTACTCAATCAGCCCCAGCATTTT.

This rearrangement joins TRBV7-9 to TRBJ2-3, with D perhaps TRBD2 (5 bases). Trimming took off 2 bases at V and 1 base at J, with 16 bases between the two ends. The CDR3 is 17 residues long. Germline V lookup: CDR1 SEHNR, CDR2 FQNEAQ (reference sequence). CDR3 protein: CASSLSRVRGGTDTQYF. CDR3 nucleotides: TGTGCCAGCAGCTTATCGCGTGTTCGGGGAGGCACAGATACGCAGTATTTT.

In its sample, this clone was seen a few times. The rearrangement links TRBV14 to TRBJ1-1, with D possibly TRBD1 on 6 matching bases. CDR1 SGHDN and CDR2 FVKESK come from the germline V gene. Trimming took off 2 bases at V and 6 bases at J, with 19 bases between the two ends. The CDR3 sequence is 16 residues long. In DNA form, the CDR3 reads TGTGCCAGCAGCCAAAGGGGGGGCAGGGGAAAGCCTGAAGCTTTCTTT. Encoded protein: CASSQRGGRGKPEAFF. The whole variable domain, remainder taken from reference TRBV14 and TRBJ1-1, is EAGVTQFPSHSVIEKGQTVTLRCDPISGHDNLYWYRRVMGKEIKFLLHFVKESKQDESGMPNNRFLAERTGGTYSTLKVQPAELEDSGVYFCASSQRGGRGKPEAFFGQGTRLTVV.

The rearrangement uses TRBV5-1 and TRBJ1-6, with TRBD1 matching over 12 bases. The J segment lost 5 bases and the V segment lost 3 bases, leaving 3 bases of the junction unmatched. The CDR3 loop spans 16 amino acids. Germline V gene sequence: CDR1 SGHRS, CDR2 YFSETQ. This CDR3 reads CASSYRDRGHNSPLHF. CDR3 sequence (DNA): TGCGCCAGCAGCTACCGGGACAGGGGGCATAATTCACCCCTCCACTTT.

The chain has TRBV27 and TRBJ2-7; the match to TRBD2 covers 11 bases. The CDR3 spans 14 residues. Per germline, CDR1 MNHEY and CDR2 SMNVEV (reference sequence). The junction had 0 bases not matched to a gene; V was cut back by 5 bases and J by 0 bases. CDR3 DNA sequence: TGTGCCAGCAGTGGGACTAGCGGCTCCTACGAGCAGTACTTC. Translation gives CASSGTSGSYEQYF.